This record covers a single T cell receptor beta chain. The antigen is unknown. This record belongs to a study of Graves' ophthalmopathy and Graves' hyperthyroidism. Overall study findings and caveats: A majority of expanded thyroid clonotypes exceeding 0.001 frequency were likewise present in blood.

RNA served as the template for amplifying TCR beta CDR3 regions. Following a first-round RT-PCR that used HTBI primers, a second-round multiplex PCR was carried out. TCRdb ran MiXCR on the multiplex PCR reads and lists one entry per CDR3 protein. The table lists over a million distinct CDR3 sequences, roughly 35% of them singletons, with 11% in the top ten. CDR3 length: 15 amino acids. Germline V CDR1 and CDR2: DFQATT, SNEGSKA (reference sequence). V was pared by 4 bases and J by 0 bases, with 7 bases of the junction left unmatched. The receptor was derived from an adult man with Graves' hyperthyroidism. The sequenced sample consisted of peripheral blood or thyroid tissue (not recorded which). The rearrangement links TRBV20-1 to TRBJ2-3; 7 bases match TRBD2. CDR3 region: CSATSHSGSTDTQYF. DNA of the CDR3: TGCAGTGCTACCTCGCATAGCGGGAGCACAGATACGCAGTATTTT.